These 20 T cell receptor beta chains originate from one sample sequenced in a study of shared clonotypes between healthy human individuals. Here immunoSEQ multiplex PCR was the method, and the copy in TCRdb shows in-frame clones only, minus some. This sample has around 2.1 million clones, with about 92% found just once. The naive CD8 fraction comprised CD45RO-negative cells positively selected for CCR7 and excluded terminally differentiated effector memory CD45RA+ cells. Sequencing was performed on naive CD8+ T cells from PBMCs. All receptors derive from a man between 18 and 35 years old in good health. Some clones in this sample may be carry-over from other donors' samples.

This clone was detected a few times. The rearrangement links TRBV27 to TRBJ1-2; D remains ambiguous. Germline values: CDR1 MNHEY, CDR2 SMNVEV (reference sequence). The CDR3 has 14 residues. Trimming took off 6 bases at V and 4 bases at J, with 15 bases between the two ends. The CDR3, as DNA: TGTGCCAGCAGCCTAACAACGGAGGGCTATGGCTACACCTTC. This gives the protein CASSLTTEGYGYTF.

This chain connects TRBV19 to TRBJ1-2; D not certain. The CDR3 consists of 17 residues. Looked up from germline, CDR1 is LNHDA and CDR2 is SQIVND (reference sequence). The V and J ends lost 5 bases and 0 bases respectively, with 19 bases between them. This chain's CDR3 is CASSYADWETTNYGYTF. CDR3 bases: TGTGCCAGTAGTTACGCCGACTGGGAAACTACTAACTATGGCTACACCTTC.

V and J are TRBV27 and TRBJ2-7, with 8 nucleotides matching TRBD1. Trimming at V came to 4 bases and at J to 3 bases, leaving 5 bases not matched to a gene. The CDR3 covers 14 residues. From germline, CDR1 is MNHEY and CDR2 SMNVEV (reference sequence). CDR3 nucleotide sequence: TGTGCCAGCAGTTGGTCCGGGACAGGCTACGAGCAGTACTTC. As protein: CASSWSGTGYEQYF.

The CDR3 DNA follows: TGTGCTAGTGGTCACCACACCGGGGAGCTGTTTTTT. This gives the protein CASGHHTGELFF. V and J are TRBV12-5 and TRBJ2-2, with no clear D. Germline V gene data show CDR1 as LGHNT and CDR2 as FRNRAP. This CDR3 region has 12 residues. Trimming cost V 5 bases and J 3 bases, with 4 bases left between them.

The chain recombines TRBV30 with TRBJ2-2; D uncertain. This CDR3 has 11 amino acids. Trimming left V 8 bases short and J 4 bases short, with 8 bases between. Germline values: CDR1 GTSNPN, CDR2 SVGIG (reference sequence). The DNA of the CDR3 is TGTGCCGGGTTCCTCACCGGGGAGCTGTTTTTT. Translating gives CAGFLTGELFF. Filled out from reference TRBV30 and TRBJ2-2, the complete variable domain reads SQTIHQWPATLVQPVGSPLSLECTVEGTSNPNLYWYRQAAGRGLQLLFYSVGIGQISSEVPQNLSASRPQDRQFILSSKKLLLSDSGFYLCAGFLTGELFFGEGSRLTVL.

This clone was found once. The chain couples TRBV12-5 to TRBJ1-1; a weak D match, TRBD1 (6 bases). CDR3 length: 13 amino acids. Trimming shortened V by 7 bases and J by 3 bases, and 12 bases separated the two germline ends. Germline assignment: CDR1 LGHNT and CDR2 FRNRAP. DNA for the CDR3: TGTGCTAGTGACAACAGGGAATACACTGAAGCTTTCTTT. Its protein is CASDNREYTEAFF.

This chain joins TRBV11-3 and TRBJ2-5; possible D gene TRBD1, 5 bases. The CDR3 runs 14 residues. In germline, CDR1 is SGHNT, CDR2 YENEEA. Trimming pared 6 bases from V and 5 bases from J, leaving 16 bases between. For the CDR3, the DNA is TGTGCCAGCAGTACCACAGGTTCGTCGGAGACCCAGTACTTC. This gives the protein CASSTTGSSETQYF. Variable domain in full (rest from reference TRBV11-3 and TRBJ2-5): EAGVVQSPRYKIIEKKQPVAFWCNPISGHNTLYWYLQNLGQGPELLIRYENEEAVDDSQLPKDRFSAERLKGVDSTLKIQPAELGDSAVYLCASSTTGSSETQYFGPGTRLLVL.

V usage is TRBV21-1 and J usage is TRBJ2-5; TRBD1, the table's D call, lacks a check against the DNA. TRBV21-1 is a pseudogene segment. The CDR3 is made up of 17 amino acids. CDR3 sequence reads: CASSKAPGTGGQETQYF. The CDR3 DNA sequence: TGTGCCAGCAGCAAAGCCCCCGGGACAGGGGGCCAAGAGACCCAGTACTTC.

This rearrangement joins TRBV4-2 to TRBJ2-5; 9 nucleotides align to TRBD2. V shed 0 bases and J 0 bases; nucleotides not matched to a gene: 5. The CDR3 has 17 residues. Germline loops: CDR1 LGHNA, CDR2 YNFKEQ. The CDR3: CASSQDLASGDQETQYF. Written as DNA, the CDR3 is TGTGCCAGCAGCCAAGATCTGGCTAGCGGGGACCAAGAGACCCAGTACTTC.

This sequence joins TRBV2 and TRBJ2-5; 14 bases map to TRBD2. This CDR3 comprises 19 residues. From germline, CDR1 is SNHLY and CDR2 FYNNEI. The J segment lost 4 bases and the V segment lost 6 bases, leaving 16 bases of the junction unmatched. Written as DNA, the CDR3 is TGTGCCAGCAGCCCCAGGACTAGCGGGAGGCCCTTCGAAGGAGAGACCCAGTACTTC. Its translation: CASSPRTSGRPFEGETQYF. Complete variable domain (other parts from reference TRBV2 and TRBJ2-5): EPEVTQTPSHQVTQMGQEVILRCVPISNHLYFYWYRQILGQKVEFLVSFYNNEISEKSEIFDDQFSVERPDGSNFTLKIRSTKLEDSAMYFCASSPRTSGRPFEGETQYFGPGTRLLVL.

This clone was observed a handful of times. CDR3 amino acids: CATTGAGNTEAFF. The CDR3 DNA sequence: TGTGCCACCACAGGAGCCGGGAACACTGAAGCTTTCTTT. The rearrangement links TRBV15 to TRBJ1-1, with D hard to call. Germline lookup yields CDR1 LNHNV and CDR2 YYDKDF (reference sequence). The CDR3 has 13 amino acids. V lost 7 bases to trimming and J lost 1 base, with 10 bases between them.

This sequence joins TRBV19 and TRBJ1-1; D is ambiguous. Germline assignment: CDR1 LNHDA and CDR2 SQIVND (reference sequence). The CDR3 contains 16 residues. Trimming took off 0 bases at V and 0 bases at J, with 11 bases between the two ends. The chain's CDR3 is CASSIDGETLNTEAFF. The CDR3 nucleotides read TGTGCCAGTAGTATAGATGGGGAGACACTGAACACTGAAGCTTTCTTT. The full variable domain, in which reference TRBV19 and TRBJ1-1 provide the parts outside the CDR3, is DGGITQSPKYLFRKEGQNVTLSCEQNLNHDAMYWYRQDPGQGLRLIYYSQIVNDFQKGDIAEGYSVSREKKESFPLTVTSAQKNPTAFYLCASSIDGETLNTEAFFGQGTRLTVV.

This chain connects TRBV6-5 to TRBJ2-4, with D perhaps TRBD2 (5 bases). Trimming left V 2 bases short and J 1 base short, with 9 bases between. Germline values: CDR1 MNHEY, CDR2 SVGAGI. The CDR3 consists of 15 residues. The CDR3 DNA reads as TGTGCCAGCAGTTACAGTTGGGAGGCCAAAAACATTCAGTACTTC. Translation gives CASSYSWEAKNIQYF.

This chain links TRBV7-6 with TRBJ2-5; unclear D gene. Germline V gives CDR1 SGHVS, CDR2 FNYEAQ. CDR3 length: 12 amino acids. The germline V and J ends were trimmed by 1 base and 3 bases, with 3 bases remaining between them. CDR3 nucleotides: TGTGCCAGCAGCTTAGGGAAAGAGACCCAGTACTTC. Translated, it gives CASSLGKETQYF.

The chain has TRBV11-2 and TRBJ2-1; 11 bases fit TRBD2. The V segment lost 4 bases and the J segment 5 bases; nucleotides outside the gene matches: 7. Germline CDR1 and CDR2: SGHAT and FQNNGV. The CDR3 totals 16 residues. The CDR3 reads CASSSPGTSGDNEQFF. In DNA, the CDR3 is TGTGCCAGCAGCTCACCCGGGACTAGCGGCGACAATGAGCAGTTCTTC.

V usage is TRBV7-8 and J usage is TRBJ2-3; TRBD2 aligns across 7 bases. The V gene end was trimmed by 4 bases and the J gene end by 8 bases; junction bases not matched to a gene: 21. The CDR3 loop spans 18 amino acids. CDR1 SGHVS and CDR2 FQNEAQ come from the germline V gene. CDR3 sequence: CASSSREVASGLWGTQYF. CDR3 DNA: TGTGCCAGCAGCTCCCGTGAGGTGGCTAGCGGCTTATGGGGTACGCAGTATTTT.

The genes are TRBV7-9 and TRBJ1-2; D not certain. V was pared by 4 bases and J by 5 bases, with 14 bases between. There are 14 residues in the CDR3. Germline CDR1 is SEHNR and CDR2 is FQNEAQ (reference sequence). The DNA for the CDR3 is TGTGCCAGCAGCTCAAGGGAGTTATGGTATGGCTACACCTTC. Its protein product is CASSSRELWYGYTF.

This chain uses TRBV7-9 with TRBJ2-7; TRBD2 might be the D (6 bases). CDR3 length equals 15 residues. Germline CDR1 and CDR2: SEHNR and FQNEAQ (reference sequence). The V gene lost 1 base and the J gene lost 5 bases, with 15 bases spanning the gap. This CDR3 reads CASSLGSEGGDEQYF. CDR3 bases: TGTGCCAGCAGCTTAGGATCGGAGGGCGGCGACGAGCAGTACTTC.

The chain carries TRBV27 and TRBJ2-1; D might be TRBD1 or TRBD2, each matching 5 bases. Trimming stripped 8 bases from V and 3 bases from J, with 17 bases between. The CDR3 loop spans 15 amino acids. Germline lookup yields CDR1 MNHEY and CDR2 SMNVEV (reference sequence). The CDR3 region has the DNA TGTGCCAGCCGGGTGGGGGTAAGCTTCTACAATGAGCAGTTCTTC. Its protein product is CASRVGVSFYNEQFF.

As for this clone: Other DNA sequences within the sample encode an identical CDR3. The chain links TRBV27 to TRBJ2-2, with D unresolved. This CDR3 region has 13 residues. Germline assignment: CDR1 MNHEY and CDR2 SMNVEV (reference sequence). V was trimmed by 5 bases and J by 8 bases, leaving 12 bases between them. In DNA, the CDR3 is TGTGCCAGCAGTCTTATAGGTCCGGGGGAGCTGTTTTTT. It specifies CASSLIGPGELFF.